Below, one TCR beta chain is given with its context. As originally analysed: From reference gene primer amplification, estimates of nucleated cell counts were derived. The assay was immunoSEQ multiplex PCR, and TCRdb's table has in-frame clones only and misses some. Clone size and V and J calls were adopted from that table, with D and trimming inferred from the DNA. The sample contains a few hundred thousand clones, roughly 88% of which appear only once. The trim removed 5 bases at V and 1 base at J, leaving 8 bases unmatched. The CDR3 totals 16 residues. Germline CDR1 MGHRA, CDR2 YSYEKL. The data originate from a study of blood T cell repertoires in COVID-19. As for the study in general: PBMCs, B-cell-depleted T cells, or T cells were the source of the cDNA or gDNA that made up the material.

All enrollees were about 18 to 89 years old and from 20 to 30 US areas. Researchers sorted participants into cohorts using their self-reported clinical history. This sequence was found in a woman in her thirties or forties who had been exposed to COVID-19. The specimen was PBMCs or T cells enriched from blood (not recorded which). V is TRBV4-1 and J is TRBJ1-1, with 9 bases identical to TRBD1. The CDR3 coding sequence is TGCGCCAGCAGCAGGATACCGGGACAGGGGAACACTGAAGCTTTCTTT. Translated, it gives CASSRIPGQGNTEAFF.